The T cell receptor beta chain described here comes from a study of CXCR3-negative and CXCR3-positive naive CD8 T cells. Study results and caveats: CXCR3-positive naive cells carried more hydrophobic TRB CDR3s than CXCR3-negative naive cells did.

Germline V lookup: CDR1 SQVTM, CDR2 ANQGSEA. This CDR3 has 14 residues. Preparation of TRB cDNA libraries relied on 5' RACE carrying UMI labels. TCRdb re-called the 5' RACE reads; one entry per CDR3 protein, DNA not given. The listing records over 150,000 distinct CDR3 sequences. On this clonotype: Its antigen remains unidentified.

Material: naive CXCR3+ CD8+ T cells from blood. Noted subset: CD45RO-CCR7+CD27+CD95- naive CD8+ T cells expressing CXCR3 (TNR3+). V gene TRBV29-1 combines with J gene TRBJ2-7; TCRdb's D call, TRBD1, is unchecked because there is no DNA. This TCR derives from a human donor in good health. Some clones in this sample may be carry-over from other donors' samples. CDR3 sequence: CSVARDRGRLEQYF.